This T cell receptor beta chain was retrieved from a study of cytomegalovirus exposure and HLA in healthy donors (dated by TCRdb to the late 2010s). With respect to the entire study: An earlier analysis of roughly 630 of the donors reported roughly 270 Gb of sequence data and 117 million unique TCR beta sequences from about 180 million T cells. Roughly 300 gigabases of sequencing data and approximately 91 million unique TCR sequences made up an early release that covered approximately 650 HLA-typed donors. Of the roughly 390 genotyped donors, around 81% fell in the genetic ancestry cluster associated with self-reported Caucasian donors. The aim of the study was to test whether cataloging public T cell receptors could identify signatures of past pathogen exposure. The T cell repertoires of some 700 subjects were profiled by immunosequencing and related to cytomegalovirus serostatus. A separate validation cohort of 100 to 150 different subjects was used in addition to the roughly 670-subject first cohort. The study combined high-throughput TCR immunosequencing, statistical association of individual TCRs with disease status, and machine learning to predict cytomegalovirus infection status. A later analysis re-analyzed previously published TCR beta repertoires from roughly 630 donors and added high-resolution HLA genotyping to study TCR occurrence patterns. The later analysis used no new phenotypic data to find candidate immune exposures, relying instead on TCR beta sequences and their occurrence across donors. An earlier analysis of 587 of the donors used high-throughput TCR beta sequencing to judge whether each TCR beta V gene segment behaved as functional or pseudogenic. Donor age, sex, ethnicity and CMV serostatus were collected together with the repertoire data. Genome-wide SNP genotypes for about three fifths of the roughly 700 donors were used in a later genetic analysis, which treated that subset as a discovery cohort. All discovery cohort repertoires had been generated using a single sequencing platform. Class I and class II HLA loci were covered by the typing at four-digit resolution. Typing coverage differed by locus: A, B, C, DRB1 and DQB1 were typed in about 629-640 donors, DQA1 in 500 to 550, DPA1 in roughly 590, and DPB1 in just under 490. Five DR-DQ haplotypes were handled as single units for association and clustering, since linkage in the cohort was strong. On average, around 200,000 unique TCR beta nucleotide sequences were sequenced per donor among 398 genotyped donors of the cohort, with roughly 18% of those sequences being non-productive.

Receptor amplification or capture employed the immunoSEQ multiplex PCR assay. The multiplex PCR relied on a mix of 60 forward primers for TCR Vbeta segments and 13 reverse primers for TCR Jbeta segments. A multiplex PCR assay on genomic DNA amplified the CDR3 region of rearranged TCR beta genes. The amplified TCR beta libraries were sequenced on the Illumina HiSeq System as 87-base-pair reads. Turning to the authors' computational methods: A later analysis tallied tens of millions of unique TCR beta chains across the approximately 670 repertoires, and some 10 million of those chains were shared by two or more donors. Raw reads were error-corrected and collapsed into unique sequences by a nearest-neighbor algorithm in which closely related sequences were merged to remove PCR and sequencing errors. Alignment of CDR3 sequences to IMGT reference sequences was used to assign V, D and J gene segments. For a sequence to be retained, at least a six-nucleotide match to both a V gene segment and a J gene segment was required. A rearrangement counted as productive if the CDR3 had no stop codons and remained in frame with V and J, and every other rearrangement counted as non-productive. CDR3 was defined according to IMGT convention as the region running from the second conserved V-encoded cysteine to the conserved J-encoded phenylalanine. The earlier analysis of 587 of the donors excluded any sequence lacking an unambiguous match to a single V gene segment. An earlier analysis of just under 600 of the donors called V segments functional above 56.7% productive rearrangements and segregating when the between-donor standard deviation exceeded 5%. To diagnose cytomegalovirus status from the catalog of TCR beta chain sequences, a statistical classification framework was built. A later analysis assigned V and J genes by comparing TCR nucleotide sequences with IMGT/GENE-DB human TR gene sequences. Using the TCRdist pipeline, a later analysis assigned CDR3 sequences along with most-parsimonious VDJ recombination scenarios. A later analysis defined each TCR beta chain by its CDR3 amino acid sequence plus V-gene family, and excluded reads lacking a unique V-gene family. To address suspected cross-contamination and a sequencing artifact, a later analysis removed 450 to 700 highly shared, low-generation-probability nucleotide sequences. In a later analysis, a clonal expansion index for each public chain was calculated from normalized within-repertoire ranks of inferred template counts. In a later analysis, generation probabilities were computed with a VDJ recombination model fitted to out-of-frame rearrangements, and the resulting probabilities were checked against IGoR. A later analysis scored TCR-TCR, TCR-HLA and TCR-CMV co-occurrence with hypergeometric tests, applying a repertoire-size bias correction to TCR pairs. A later analysis estimated false discovery rates by permuting HLA or CMV assignments 20 times. A later analysis grouped co-occurring TCRs with DBSCAN, adding TCRdist sequence similarity when clustering within HLA-allele-positive subsets. Repertoires with fewer than 30,000 or more than 120,000 public chains, plus five repertoires with anomalous nucleotide sharing, were excluded from co-occurrence clustering. What TCRdb holds here is the immuneACCESS table cut down to in-frame rearrangements. Part of the clones is not present; checked against another copy, under half of the missing clones reflect an unresolved V gene, and the others are unexplained. V, J and clone size derive from that table, while D and trimming were established from the DNA sequence. The sample table holds 150,000 to 200,000 clones, of which about 80% were seen once. Of the sample, 1% falls within the top ten clones.

Findings and caveats that apply to the study as a whole: A cluster of highly shared sequence variants was judged likely to represent a technical artifact of the sequencing pipeline. According to a later genetic analysis, donors in an Asian-associated ancestry cluster had fewer N-insertions in productive TCRs than the roughly 660-donor mean. Broadly in line with IMGT annotations, most TCR beta V segments showed up in productive rearrangements about 87% or about 30% of the time in an earlier analysis of several hundred of the donors. A later analysis reported that several top co-occurrence clusters appeared linked to parvovirus B19, influenza, CMV and Epstein-Barr virus. Immune exposure information for the cohort was limited to CMV serostatus. The classifier was reported to diagnose cytomegalovirus status with high specificity and sensitivity in both the original and validation cohorts. The presence/absence analyses assumed that sequencing depth was roughly uniform across donors, and that assumption may not be true. Because HLA typing was unavailable for some donors at each locus, only the typed subset was used in association tests. In a later analysis, TCR association rates were found to vary across HLA loci, with the most associated TCRs seen for DRB1 alleles and the fewest for HLA-C alleles. Most TCR sequences were seen in very few donors, while some public TCRs were found in many individuals. A further reported finding was that TCR beta sequences accurately predicted the HLA-A and HLA-B alleles for most subjects in the first cohort. The authors suggested that the approach could potentially be extended to other disease states and immunological phenotypes. In a later analysis, most CMV-associated TCR beta chains were found to appear HLA-restricted, with HLA associations seemingly driven largely by CMV exposure. In this cohort, only TCR beta chains were sequenced, and detectable features were limited by the absence of alpha or paired-chain data. The study gave a list of about 160 TCR beta chains associated with cytomegalovirus. A later analysis associated 15,000 to 20,000 TCR beta sequences with specific HLA alleles at a false discovery rate of 0.05. Because counts were too low, roughly 16 rarely observed V segments, including chromosome 9 orphons, were left out of the earlier analysis of roughly 600 of the donors. In a later analysis, HLA-associated TCR beta chains were found to be more clonally expanded and to have lower generation probabilities than equally common non-associated chains. Assigning TCR associations to individual alleles was difficult when HLA alleles, especially DR and DQ, strongly co-occurred. Because the 87-base-pair reads could not distinguish some IMGT-functional V segments, including TRBV6-2 and TRBV6-3, those segments were excluded. A later genetic analysis associated a missense DCLRE1C variant with V-gene and J-gene trimming of TCR beta chains, and an independent cohort replicated the association. In vitro tests confirmed that three of the cytomegalovirus-associated TCR beta chains recognize cytomegalovirus antigens. Linkage disequilibrium might explain the correlated functional status among segregating V segments, but an unknown experimental factor could not be ruled out.

The CDR3, from cysteine to phenylalanine, totals 17 residues. The CDR3 DNA has 51 bases and is translated from base 1. Trimming leaves V shorter by 3 bases and J shorter by 3 bases, with the junction holding 10 bases beyond the gene matches. From the germline V gene, CDR1 is SQVTM and CDR2 is ANQGSEA. This clone has a single count. Its antigen remains unidentified. There are no base qualities to consult, and no much larger clone falls within one base. In total, 666 healthy bone marrow donors made up the cohort. At the time of sampling, every cohort member was nominally healthy, though immune exposures that went unrecorded were likely present. The donor was CMV seronegative and was included in the group of a few hundred seronegative cohort members. A peripheral blood sample was collected from each donor, and TCR beta sequencing was performed on peripheral blood mononuclear cells. Genomic DNA extraction from the blood cell samples was performed with the Qiagen DNeasy Blood Extraction Kit.

The chain is assembled from TRBV29-1 and TRBJ2-5, with TRBD2 matching 13 junction bases. Sequenced input: PBMCs. This TCR derives from a woman aged 40 to 50 in good health and CMV-seronegative. The CDR3 reads CSVDRPLGLAGKETQYF. The sequenced DNA is TGCAGCGTTGACCGGCCTTTGGGACTAGCGGGGAAAGAGACCCAGTACTTC.